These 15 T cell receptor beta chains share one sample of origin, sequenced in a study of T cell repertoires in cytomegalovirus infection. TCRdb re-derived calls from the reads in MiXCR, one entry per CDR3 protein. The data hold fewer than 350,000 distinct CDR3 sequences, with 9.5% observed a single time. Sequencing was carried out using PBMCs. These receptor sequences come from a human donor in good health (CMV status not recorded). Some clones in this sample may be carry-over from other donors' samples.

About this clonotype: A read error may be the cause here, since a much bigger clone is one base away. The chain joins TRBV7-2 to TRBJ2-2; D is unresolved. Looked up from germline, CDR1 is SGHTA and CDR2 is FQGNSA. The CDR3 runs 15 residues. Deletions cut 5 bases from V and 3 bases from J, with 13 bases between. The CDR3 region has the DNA TGTGCCAGCAGCCACCGGAACAGACACACCGGGGAGCTGTTTTTT. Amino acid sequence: CASSHRNRHTGELFF. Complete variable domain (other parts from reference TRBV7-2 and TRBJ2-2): GAGVSQSPSNKVTEKGKDVELRCDPISGHTALYWYRQSLGQGLEFLIYFQGNSAPDKSGLPSDRFSAERTGGSVSTLTIQRTQQEDSAVYLCASSHRNRHTGELFFGEGSRLTVL.

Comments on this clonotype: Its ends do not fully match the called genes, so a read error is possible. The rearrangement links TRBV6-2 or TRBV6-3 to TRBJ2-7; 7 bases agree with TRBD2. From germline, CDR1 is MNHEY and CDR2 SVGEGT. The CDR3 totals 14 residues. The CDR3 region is CVSTQAGVFYEQYF. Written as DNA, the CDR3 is TGTGTCAGCACCCAGGCGGGAGTATTCTACGAGCAGTACTTC.

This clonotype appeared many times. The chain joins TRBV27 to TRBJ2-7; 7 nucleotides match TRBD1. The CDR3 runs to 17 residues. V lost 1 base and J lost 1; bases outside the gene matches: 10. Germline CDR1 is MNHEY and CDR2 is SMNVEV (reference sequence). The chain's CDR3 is CASSLLVDGGQSYEQYF. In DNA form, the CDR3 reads TGTGCCAGCAGTTTATTAGTAGATGGGGGACAGTCCTACGAGCAGTACTTC.

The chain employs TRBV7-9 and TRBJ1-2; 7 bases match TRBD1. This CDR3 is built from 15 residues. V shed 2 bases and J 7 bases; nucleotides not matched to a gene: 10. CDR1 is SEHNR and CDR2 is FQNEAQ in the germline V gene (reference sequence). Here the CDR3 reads CASSLFRSTGLGYTF. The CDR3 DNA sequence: TGTGCCAGCAGCTTATTTAGGTCGACAGGGCTTGGCTACACCTTC.

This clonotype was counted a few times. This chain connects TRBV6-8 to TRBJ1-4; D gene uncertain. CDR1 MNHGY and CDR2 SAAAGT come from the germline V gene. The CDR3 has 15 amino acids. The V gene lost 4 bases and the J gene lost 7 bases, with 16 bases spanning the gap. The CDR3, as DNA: TGTGCCAGCAGTTCCGAGAAGGGTCCGCTTGAAAAACTGTTTTTT. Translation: CASSSEKGPLEKLFF.

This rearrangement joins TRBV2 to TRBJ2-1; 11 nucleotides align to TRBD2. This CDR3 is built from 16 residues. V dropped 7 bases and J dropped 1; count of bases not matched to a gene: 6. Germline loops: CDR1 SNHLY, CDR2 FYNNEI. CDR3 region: CASTRLAGKSYNEQFF. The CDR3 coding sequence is TGTGCCAGCACCAGACTAGCGGGGAAGTCCTACAATGAGCAGTTCTTC.

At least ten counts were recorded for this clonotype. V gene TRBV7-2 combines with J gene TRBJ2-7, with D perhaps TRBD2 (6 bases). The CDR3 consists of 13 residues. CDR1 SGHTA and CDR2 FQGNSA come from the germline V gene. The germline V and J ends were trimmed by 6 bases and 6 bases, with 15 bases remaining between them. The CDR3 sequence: CASRYSEGSEQYF. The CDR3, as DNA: TGTGCCAGCAGATATTCGGAGGGGAGCGAGCAGTACTTC. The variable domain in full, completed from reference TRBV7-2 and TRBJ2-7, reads GAGVSQSPSNKVTEKGKDVELRCDPISGHTALYWYRQSLGQGLEFLIYFQGNSAPDKSGLPSDRFSAERTGGSVSTLTIQRTQQEDSAVYLCASRYSEGSEQYFGPGTRLTVT.

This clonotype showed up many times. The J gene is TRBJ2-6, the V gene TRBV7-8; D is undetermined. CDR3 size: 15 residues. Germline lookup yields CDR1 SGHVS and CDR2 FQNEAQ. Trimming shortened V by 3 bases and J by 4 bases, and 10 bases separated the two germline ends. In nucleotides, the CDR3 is TGTGCCAGCAGCTTCAGAGGTCCCGGGGCCAACGTCCTGACTTTC. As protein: CASSFRGPGANVLTF.

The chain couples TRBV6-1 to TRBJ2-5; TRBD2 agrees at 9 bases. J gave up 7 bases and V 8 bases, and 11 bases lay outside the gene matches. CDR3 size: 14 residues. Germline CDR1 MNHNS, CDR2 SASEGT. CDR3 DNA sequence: TGTGCCAGCGGCCGGGGGACTAGCTATGGGACCCAGTACTTC. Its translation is CASGRGTSYGTQYF.

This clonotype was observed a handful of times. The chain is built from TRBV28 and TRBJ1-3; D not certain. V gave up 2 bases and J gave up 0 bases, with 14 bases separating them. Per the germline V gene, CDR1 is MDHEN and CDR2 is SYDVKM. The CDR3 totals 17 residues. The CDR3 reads CASSLARHRGSGNTIYF. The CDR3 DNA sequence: TGTGCCAGCAGTTTAGCCAGACACCGTGGCTCTGGAAACACCATATATTTT.

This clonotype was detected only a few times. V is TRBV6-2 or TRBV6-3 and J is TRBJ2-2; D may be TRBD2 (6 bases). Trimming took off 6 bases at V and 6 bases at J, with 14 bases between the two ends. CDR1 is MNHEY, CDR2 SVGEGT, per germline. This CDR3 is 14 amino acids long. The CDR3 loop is CASRQGGEAGELFF. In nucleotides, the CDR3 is TGTGCCAGCAGGCAAGGCGGGGAGGCCGGGGAGCTGTTTTTT.

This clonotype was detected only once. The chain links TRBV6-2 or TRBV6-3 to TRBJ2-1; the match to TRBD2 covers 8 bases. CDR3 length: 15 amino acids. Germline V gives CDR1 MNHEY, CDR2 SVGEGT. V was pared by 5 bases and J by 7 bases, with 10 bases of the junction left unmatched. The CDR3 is CASSLLAGLGNEQFF. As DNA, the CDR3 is TGTGCCAGCAGTCTCCTAGCGGGTCTGGGGAATGAGCAGTTCTTC.

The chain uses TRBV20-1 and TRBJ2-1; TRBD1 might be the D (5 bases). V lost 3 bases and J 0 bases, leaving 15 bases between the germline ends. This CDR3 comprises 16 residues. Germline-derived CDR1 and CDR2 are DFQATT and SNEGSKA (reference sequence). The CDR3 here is CSARVGQGSSYNEQFF. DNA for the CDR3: TGCAGTGCTAGGGTGGGTCAGGGAAGCTCCTACAATGAGCAGTTCTTC.

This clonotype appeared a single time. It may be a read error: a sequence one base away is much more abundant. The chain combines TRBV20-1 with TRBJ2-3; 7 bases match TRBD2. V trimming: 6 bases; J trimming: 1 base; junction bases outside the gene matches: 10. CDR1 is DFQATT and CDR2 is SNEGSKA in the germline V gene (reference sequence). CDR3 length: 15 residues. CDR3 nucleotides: TGCAGTGCAACCTGCTGGGGGGGGGGCACAGATACGCAGTATTTT. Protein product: CSATCWGGGTDTQYF.

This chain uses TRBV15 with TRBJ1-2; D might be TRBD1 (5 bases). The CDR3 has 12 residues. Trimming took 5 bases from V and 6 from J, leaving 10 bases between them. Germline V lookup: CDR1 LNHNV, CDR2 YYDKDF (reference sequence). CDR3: CATSGRGHGYTF. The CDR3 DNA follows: TGTGCCACCAGCGGAAGGGGCCATGGCTACACCTTC.